This T cell receptor (beta chain) comes out of a study of blood T cell repertoires in COVID-19. Individuals drawn from approximately 26 US areas were about 18 to 90 years old. Participant-given clinical history determined each cohort assignment. Symptom resolution, clearance, or two negative PCRs marked the recovered donors of Cohort 3. This CDR3 is 13 amino acids long. Germline-derived CDR1 and CDR2 are MGHDK and SYGVNS. V was clipped by 11 bases and J by 7 bases; unmatched bases: 6. The method was immunoSEQ multiplex PCR; TCRdb's version includes in-frame clones alone and lacks a portion of them. The profile shows a few hundred thousand clones, around 85% of them singletons.

V gene TRBV25-1 combines with J gene TRBJ2-1; TRBD2 matches 12 bases. This clonotype originated in a woman aged 50 to 60 who had recovered from COVID-19. Sequencing used PBMCs or T cells enriched from blood (not recorded which). The chain's CDR3 is CAGRTSGVNEQFF. The CDR3 DNA sequence: TGTGCCGGAAGGACTAGCGGGGTGAATGAGCAGTTCTTC.